These 8 T cell receptor beta chains were sequenced from one sample in a study of preoperative IRX-2 immunotherapy in early breast cancer. Regarding treatment: preoperative locoregional IRX-2 cytokine immunotherapy. TCRdb keeps only in-frame clones here, not all; method: immunoSEQ multiplex PCR. This table holds about 33,000 clones, 89% found once. The sample consisted of tumor tissue, taken after IRX-2 immunotherapy. The origin of the receptors is a human donor with breast cancer.

The CDR3 bases are TGTGCCAGCAGCTTAGTCGGGAGAGGGTCCTACAATGAGCAGTTCTTC. This sequence encodes CASSLVGRGSYNEQFF. The J gene is TRBJ2-1, the V gene TRBV7-1; tentatively, D is TRBD2 (6 bases). TRBV7-1 qualifies as an ORF whose function is uncertain. The CDR3 has 16 residues. The germline V and J ends were trimmed by 4 bases and 1 base, with 14 bases remaining between them.

This chain joins TRBV22-1 and TRBJ2-2. TRBV22-1 represents a pseudogene. The CDR3 is 13 amino acids. CDR3 sequence: CASSDGYTGELFF. The CDR3 DNA is TGTGCCAGCTCGGACGGATACACCGGGGAGCTGTTTTTT.

There are a few counts of this clone. The chain joins TRBV6-8 to TRBJ1-1, with D maybe TRBD1 (5 bases). The CDR3 contains 14 residues. Trimming pared 6 bases from V and 0 bases from J, leaving 11 bases between. Germline V gene sequence: CDR1 MNHGY, CDR2 SAAAGT. The CDR3 nucleotides are TGTGCCAGCAGCCCAGGGAGGCTGAACACTGAAGCTTTCTTT. It encodes CASSPGRLNTEAFF.

The chain couples TRBV29-1 to TRBJ2-2; tentative D call: TRBD1 (5 bases). CDR3 length equals 14 residues. V was pared by 2 bases and J by 0 bases, with 7 bases between. Germline CDR1 SQVTM, CDR2 ANQGSEA. This CDR3 reads CSVERRANTGELFF. CDR3 coding DNA: TGCAGCGTTGAACGCAGGGCGAACACCGGGGAGCTGTTTTTT.

CDR3 region: CASSPIGGLDGYTF. For the CDR3, the DNA is TGCGCCAGCAGCCCCATTGGGGGGTTGGATGGCTACACCTTC. The chain recombines TRBV1 with TRBJ1-2. TRBV1 is deemed a pseudogene. This CDR3 contains 14 residues.

The V gene is TRBV5-1, the J gene TRBJ1-1; D may be TRBD1 (6 bases). Germline V gene lookup returns CDR1 SGHRS and CDR2 YFSETQ. The CDR3 sequence is 15 residues long. V was pared by 3 bases and J by 1 base, with 13 bases between. CDR3 nucleotide sequence: TGCGCCAGCAGCTCCCAAACGGACAGGAACACTGAAGCTTTCTTT. It is translated as CASSSQTDRNTEAFF.

The chain uses TRBV11-3 and TRBJ2-5; 12 bases map to TRBD2. With V trimmed by 5 bases and J by 6 bases, 10 bases remained unmatched. The CDR3 contains 16 residues. From germline, CDR1 is SGHNT and CDR2 YENEEA. The CDR3 DNA sequence: TGTGCCAGCAGCCAAGCTCTAGCGGGAGGGTGGCAGACCCAGTACTTC. Protein sequence: CASSQALAGGWQTQYF.

The rearrangement joins TRBV19 to TRBJ2-5; D gene ambiguous. Germline values: CDR1 LNHDA, CDR2 SQIVND (reference sequence). The CDR3 is 13 residues long. V was cut by 3 bases and J by 5 bases, with 10 bases left in between. CDR3 amino acids: CASSISRDETQYF. Here the CDR3 DNA reads TGTGCCAGTAGTATTTCGCGAGACGAGACCCAGTACTTC.